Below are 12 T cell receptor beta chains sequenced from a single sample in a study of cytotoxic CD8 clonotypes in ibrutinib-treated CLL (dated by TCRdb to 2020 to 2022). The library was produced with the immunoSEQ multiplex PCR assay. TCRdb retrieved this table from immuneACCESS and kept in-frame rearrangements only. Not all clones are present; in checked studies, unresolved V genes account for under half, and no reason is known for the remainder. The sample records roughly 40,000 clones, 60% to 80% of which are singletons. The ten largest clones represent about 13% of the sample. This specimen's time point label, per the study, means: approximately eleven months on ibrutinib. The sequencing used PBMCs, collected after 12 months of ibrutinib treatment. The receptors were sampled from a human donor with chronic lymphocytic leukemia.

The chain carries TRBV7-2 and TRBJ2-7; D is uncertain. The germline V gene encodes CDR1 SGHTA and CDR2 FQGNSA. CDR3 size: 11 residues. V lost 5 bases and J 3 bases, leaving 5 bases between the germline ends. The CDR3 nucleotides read TGTGCCAGCAGCCCAAACTACGAGCAGTACTTC. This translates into CASSPNYEQYF.

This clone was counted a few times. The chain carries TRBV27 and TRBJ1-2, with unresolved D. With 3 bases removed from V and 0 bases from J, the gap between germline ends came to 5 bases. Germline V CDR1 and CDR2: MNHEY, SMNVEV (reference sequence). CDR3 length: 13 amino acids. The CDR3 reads CASSFATNYGYTF. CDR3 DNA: TGTGCCAGCAGTTTTGCGACTAACTATGGCTACACCTTC.

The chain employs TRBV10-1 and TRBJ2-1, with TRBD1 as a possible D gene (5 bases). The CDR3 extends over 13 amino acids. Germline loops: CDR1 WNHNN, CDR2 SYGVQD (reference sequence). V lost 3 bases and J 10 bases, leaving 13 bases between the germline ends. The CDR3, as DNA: TGCGCCAGCAGTGAAACTTCCCCAGGGGAGCAGTTCTTC. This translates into CASSETSPGEQFF.

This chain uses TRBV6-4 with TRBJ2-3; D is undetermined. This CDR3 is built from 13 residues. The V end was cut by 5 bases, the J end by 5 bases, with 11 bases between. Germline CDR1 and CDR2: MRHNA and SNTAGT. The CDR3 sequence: CASSLAVGDTQYF. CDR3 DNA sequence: TGTGCCAGCAGTCTGGCTGTGGGAGATACGCAGTATTTT.

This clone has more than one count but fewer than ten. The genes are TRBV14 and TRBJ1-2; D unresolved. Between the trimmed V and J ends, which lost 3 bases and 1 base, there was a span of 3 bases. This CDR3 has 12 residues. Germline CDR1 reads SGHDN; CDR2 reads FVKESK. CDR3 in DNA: TGTGCCAGCAGCCAGGTTAACTATGGCTACACCTTC. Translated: CASSQVNYGYTF.

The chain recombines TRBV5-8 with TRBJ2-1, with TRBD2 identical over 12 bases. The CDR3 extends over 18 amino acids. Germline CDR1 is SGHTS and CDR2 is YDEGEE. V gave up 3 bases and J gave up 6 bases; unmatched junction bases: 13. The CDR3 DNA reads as TGTGCCAGCAGCTCCACCCGCCTAGCGGGAGGGCCTCTCAATGAGCAGTTCTTC. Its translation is CASSSTRLAGGPLNEQFF.

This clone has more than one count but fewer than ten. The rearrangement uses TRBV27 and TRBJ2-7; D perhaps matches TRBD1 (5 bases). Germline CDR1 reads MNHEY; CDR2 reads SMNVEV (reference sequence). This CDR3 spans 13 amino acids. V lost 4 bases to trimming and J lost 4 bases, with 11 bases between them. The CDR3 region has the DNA TGTGCCAGCAGTTGGGGCAGAGAGTACGAGCAGTACTTC. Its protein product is CASSWGREYEQYF.

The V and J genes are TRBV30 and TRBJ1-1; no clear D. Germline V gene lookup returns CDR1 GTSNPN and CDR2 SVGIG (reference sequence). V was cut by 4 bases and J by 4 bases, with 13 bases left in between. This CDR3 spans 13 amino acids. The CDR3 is CAWIGAAGTEAFF. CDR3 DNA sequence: TGTGCCTGGATTGGAGCTGCAGGCACTGAAGCTTTCTTT.

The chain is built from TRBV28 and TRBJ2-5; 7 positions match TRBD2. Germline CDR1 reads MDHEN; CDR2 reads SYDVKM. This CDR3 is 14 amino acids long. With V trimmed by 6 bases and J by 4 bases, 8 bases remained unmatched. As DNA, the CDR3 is TGTGCCAGCAGCACCGGGGGGTTGGCAGAGACCCAGTACTTC. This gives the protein CASSTGGLAETQYF.

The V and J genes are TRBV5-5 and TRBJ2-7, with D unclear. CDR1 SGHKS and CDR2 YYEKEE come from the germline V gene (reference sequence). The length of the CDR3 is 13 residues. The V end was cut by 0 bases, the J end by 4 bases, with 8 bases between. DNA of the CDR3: TGTGCCAGCAGCTTGGACCCCAAATACGAGCAGTACTTC. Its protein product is CASSLDPKYEQYF.

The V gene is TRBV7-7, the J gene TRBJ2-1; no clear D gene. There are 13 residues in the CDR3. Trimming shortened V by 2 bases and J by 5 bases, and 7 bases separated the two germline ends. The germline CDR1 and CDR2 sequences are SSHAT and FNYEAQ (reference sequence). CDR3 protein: CASSLRLNNEQFF. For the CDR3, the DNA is TGTGCCAGCAGCTTAAGGCTGAACAATGAGCAGTTCTTC.

CDR3 nucleotides: TGTGCCAGCAGCTTCCCAGCGGGAGTTGGACGCGAGCAGTACTTC. Translating it yields CASSFPAGVGREQYF. The chain has TRBV7-9 and TRBJ2-7, with 8 bases matching TRBD2. In germline, CDR1 is SEHNR, CDR2 FQNEAQ (reference sequence). V dropped 3 bases and J dropped 6; count of bases not matched to a gene: 10. The CDR3 is 15 residues long.